A single sample gave rise to the 12 T cell receptor beta chains below, sequenced in a study of blood T cells in healthy people across ages. Primed by a sample-barcoded 5' primer and a J-beta primer mix, a second PCR proceeded for roughly 6 to 12 cycles. Each CDR3 protein gets one entry after TCRdb re-called the 5' RACE reads with MiXCR. The table includes roughly 1,800,000 distinct CDR3 sequences, about 50% detected once. The specimen was blood. These receptors originate from a woman aged 40 to 50 in good health.

The chain has TRBV10-2 and TRBJ1-5, with a tentative D call TRBD1 (6 bases). This CDR3 has 18 residues. The germline V gene encodes CDR1 WSHSY and CDR2 SAAADI. Between the trimmed V and J ends, which lost 3 bases and 1 base, there was a span of 19 bases. The CDR3 loop reads CASSEGGWRRGSNQPQHF. In DNA, the CDR3 is TGCGCCAGCAGTGAAGGGGGGTGGCGCCGGGGGAGCAATCAGCCCCAGCATTTT.

Regarding this clonotype: The junction departs from germline at one end; a sequencing error may be responsible. The chain couples TRBV15 to TRBJ2-1, with TRBD1 as a possible D gene (6 bases). The CDR3 has 15 amino acids. Germline CDR1 LNHNV, CDR2 YYDKDF (reference sequence). The CDR3 sequence is CATSRTWTANNEQFF. Here the CDR3 DNA reads TGTGCCACCAGCAGAACCTGGACAGCCAACAATGAGCAGTTTTTC.

This clonotype was detected many times. V usage is TRBV7-3 and J usage is TRBJ2-5; 9 positions match TRBD1. V was clipped by 5 bases and J by 4 bases; unmatched bases: 5. The germline CDR1 and CDR2 sequences are SGHTA and FQGTGA. The CDR3 length is 14 residues. In DNA form, the CDR3 reads TGTGCCAGCAGCCCCCAGGACAGGGGAGAGACCCAGTACTTC. Translation gives CASSPQDRGETQYF.

The sample holds one count of this clonotype. The junction departs from germline at one end; a sequencing error may be responsible. V usage is TRBV6-1 and J usage is TRBJ2-1; weak D call: TRBD1 (6 bases). This CDR3 is 14 amino acids long. CDR1 and CDR2 (germline): MNHNS, SASEGT. The CDR3 loop is CASSVRDIHNGQFF. The CDR3, as DNA: TGTGCCAGCAGTGTTAGGGACATCCACAATGGGCAGTTCTTC.

This clonotype was seen a handful of times. The chain joins TRBV27 to TRBJ2-5; weak D call: TRBD1 (6 bases). The CDR3 covers 16 residues. The V end was cut by 2 bases, the J end by 3 bases, with 16 bases between. Germline V gene sequence: CDR1 MNHEY, CDR2 SMNVEV (reference sequence). DNA for the CDR3: TGTGCCAGCAGTTTAGGGTGGACAGAAAAAAAAGAGACCCAGTACTTC. This gives the protein CASSLGWTEKKETQYF.

This clonotype occurred a few times. This sequence joins TRBV6-2 or TRBV6-3 and TRBJ2-4; 11 bases line up with TRBD2. Germline CDR1 and CDR2: MNHEY and SVGEGT. J was trimmed by 7 bases and V by 5 bases; bases with no gene match: 13. The length of the CDR3 is 17 residues. This CDR3 is CASSPSPLAGGLNIQYF. Written as DNA, the CDR3 is TGTGCCAGCAGTCCGAGTCCCCTAGCGGGGGGCCTCAACATTCAGTACTTC.

The rearrangement links TRBV4-1 to TRBJ2-1, with 14 positions matching TRBD2. The DNA end is more similar to TRBJ2-7, so the J call may be wrong. CDR3 length: 19 amino acids. Germline V CDR1 and CDR2: MGHRA, YSYEKL. The CDR3 nucleotides are TGCGCCAGCAGCCAACCGACTAGCGGGGGGGCTTCGCGCTACAATGAGCAGTACTTC. It translates to CASSQPTSGGASRYNEQYF.

J is TRBJ2-7 and V is TRBV10-3; 14 bases line up with TRBD2. Losses at the gene ends were 6 bases for V and 4 bases for J; bases not matched to a gene: 5. Per the germline V gene, CDR1 is ENHRY and CDR2 is SYGVKD. The CDR3 contains 15 residues. CDR3 in amino acids: CAISAGLAGGYEQYF. DNA for the CDR3: TGTGCCATCAGCGCCGGACTAGCGGGGGGTTACGAGCAGTACTTC.

This clonotype was seen many times. The gene calls are TRBV7-2 and TRBJ2-7; D is possibly TRBD2 (5 bases). The CDR3 extends over 12 amino acids. V gave up 3 bases and J gave up 6 bases, with 9 bases separating them. Germline lookup yields CDR1 SGHTA and CDR2 FQGNSA. The CDR3 DNA sequence: TGTGCCAGCAGCTTCGGACTGGGCGAGCAGTACTTC. It codes for CASSFGLGEQYF.

The rearrangement uses TRBV6-2 or TRBV6-3 and TRBJ1-1; D ambiguous. CDR3 length equals 15 residues. The V gene lost 5 bases and the J gene lost 1 base, with 14 bases spanning the gap. CDR1 is MNHEY, CDR2 SVGEGT, per germline. CDR3 protein: CASSPAPGTNTEAFF. Written as DNA, the CDR3 is TGTGCCAGCAGTCCCGCCCCGGGAACGAACACTGAAGCTTTCTTT.

This clonotype was seen only a few times. V usage is TRBV6-5 and J usage is TRBJ2-1; D is undetermined. Trimming cost V 2 bases and J 2 bases, with 7 bases left between them. CDR3 length equals 14 residues. The germline CDR1 and CDR2 sequences are MNHEY and SVGAGI. The CDR3 nucleotides are TGTGCCAGCAGTTACGTCGGCACCTACAATGAGCAGTTCTTC. Translated, it gives CASSYVGTYNEQFF.

The chain couples TRBV5-1 to TRBJ2-2; 8 bases fit TRBD1. The CDR3 has 14 residues. The germline V gene encodes CDR1 SGHRS and CDR2 YFSETQ. V lost 7 bases and J lost 5; bases outside the gene matches: 7. The CDR3 DNA sequence: TGCGCCAGCGCCATCCAGGGGGCTACCGGGGAGCTGTTTTTT. It encodes CASAIQGATGELFF.